This T cell receptor beta chain was captured by sequencing in a study of molecular identifiers for immune sequencing clone quantification. One entry per CDR3 protein results from TCRdb running MiXCR on the PCR reads. The sample shows about 640,000 distinct CDR3 sequences, 15% to 20% of them seen only once. Notes on this clonotype: A much larger clone lies one base from this, so it may be a read error.

Germline assignment: CDR1 SQVTM and CDR2 ANQGSEA. The CDR3 spans 15 residues. Sorted naive CD8 T cells, roughly 17,000 to 1,100,000, were sequenced from 10%, 30% or 50% RNA. The V call is TRBV29-1, the J call TRBJ2-7; D may be TRBD2 (5 bases). The sequence was obtained from a human donor in good health. Some libraries in this study had Jurkat cell RNA spiked in. Sequencing was done on a sample of naive CD8+ T cells from blood, with Jurkat cell RNA spiked in. This sample's subset: FACS-sorted CD8+CD4-CCR7+CD45RA+ naive T cells. The CDR3 DNA is TGCGGCGTTGAGGGCGGGCAGATAAACTCCTACGAGCAGTACTTC. Translated, it gives CGVEGGQINSYEQYF.